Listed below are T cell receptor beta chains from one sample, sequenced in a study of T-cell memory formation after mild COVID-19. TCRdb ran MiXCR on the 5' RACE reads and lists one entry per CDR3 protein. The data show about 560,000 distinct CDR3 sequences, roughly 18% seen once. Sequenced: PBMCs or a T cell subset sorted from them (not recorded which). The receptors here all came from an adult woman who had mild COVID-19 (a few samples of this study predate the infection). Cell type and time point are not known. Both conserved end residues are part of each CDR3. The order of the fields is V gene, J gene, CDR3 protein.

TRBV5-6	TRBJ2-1	CASSLGVEFLQFF
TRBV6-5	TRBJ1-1	CASSYSKGALNTEAFF
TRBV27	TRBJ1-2	CASSYPGEGYTF
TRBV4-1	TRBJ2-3	CASSQVVTVGFNTDTQYF
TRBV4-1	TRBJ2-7	CASSQGGSIREQYF
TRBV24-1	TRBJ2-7	CATSDRTGAGSYEQYF
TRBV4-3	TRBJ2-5	CASSPVGGGGGAQYF
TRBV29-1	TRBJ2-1	CSAPTGLAGDNEQFF
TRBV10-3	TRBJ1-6	CAISGEGARNSPLHF
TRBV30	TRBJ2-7	CAWSVALGGDYEQYF
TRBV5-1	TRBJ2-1	CASSLLAGEYNEQFF
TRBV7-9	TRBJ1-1	CASSILGQGNTEAFF
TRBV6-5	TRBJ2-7	CASSYGQKTYEQYF
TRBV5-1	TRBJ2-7	CASSLGTDFTYEQYF
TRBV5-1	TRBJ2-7	CASSLVPGAYEQYF
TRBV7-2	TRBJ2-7	CASSLGPATEQYF
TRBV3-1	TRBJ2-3	CASSQGLPPADTQYF
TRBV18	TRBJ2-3	CASSTRQGSTDTQYF
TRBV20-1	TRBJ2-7	CSAQGPTGLGYEQYF
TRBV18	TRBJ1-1	CASSPHGGPVNTEAFF
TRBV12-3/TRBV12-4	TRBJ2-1	CASSLKTSGRPNEQFF
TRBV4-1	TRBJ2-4	CASSQVGQVFPKNIQYF
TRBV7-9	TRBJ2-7	CASQDGRRAYEQYF
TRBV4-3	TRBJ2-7	CASSHAPPGQGTYEQYF
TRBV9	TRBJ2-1	CASSSGIGSHEQFF
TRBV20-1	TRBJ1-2	CSARTLYGYTF
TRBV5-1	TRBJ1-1	CASSLAWTANTEAFF
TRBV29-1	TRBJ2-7	CSVEEGYEQYF
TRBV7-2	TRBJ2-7	CASSSQPLTSGREEQYF
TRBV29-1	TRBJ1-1	CSAISYRTAEAFF
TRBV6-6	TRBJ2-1	CASRTTGSWYNEQFF
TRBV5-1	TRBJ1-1	CASSEGVNTEAFF
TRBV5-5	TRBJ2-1	CASSLGTSGSTEQFF
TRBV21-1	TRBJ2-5	CASATSETRGIGGWETQYF
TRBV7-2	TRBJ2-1	CASSLDLTTSSYNEQFF
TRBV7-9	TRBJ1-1	CASSLRGPLKNTEAFF
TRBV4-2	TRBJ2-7	CASSQEFSGTYEQYF
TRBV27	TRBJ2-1	CASSYTGGGEQFF
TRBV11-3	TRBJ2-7	CASSSGLAVYEQYF
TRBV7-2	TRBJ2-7	CASSWRGTSVHEQYF
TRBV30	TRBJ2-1	CAWTGTSGRADEQFF
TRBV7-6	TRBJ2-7	CASRNGNDGDRGSYEQYF
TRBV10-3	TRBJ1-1	CATRRDREATEAFF
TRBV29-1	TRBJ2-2	CSASPRGSTGELFF
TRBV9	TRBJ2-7	CASTLYPRASEEGLYEQYF
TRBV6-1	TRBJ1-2	CASSEIDGYGYTF
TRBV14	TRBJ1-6	CASSHLGKRDSPLHF
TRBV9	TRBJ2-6	CASGGTGANVLTF
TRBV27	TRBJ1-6	CASSLTGEEYNSPLHF
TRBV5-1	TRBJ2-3	CASSRTAGGSTDTQYF
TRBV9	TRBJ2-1	CASSVEASGGIYEQFF
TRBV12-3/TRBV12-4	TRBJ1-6	CASSLSVFPLHF
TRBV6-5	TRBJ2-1	CASINRGSFTYNEQFF
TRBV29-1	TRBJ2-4	CSVVVMSRAKNIQYF
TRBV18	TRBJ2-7	CASSPPGHYEQYF